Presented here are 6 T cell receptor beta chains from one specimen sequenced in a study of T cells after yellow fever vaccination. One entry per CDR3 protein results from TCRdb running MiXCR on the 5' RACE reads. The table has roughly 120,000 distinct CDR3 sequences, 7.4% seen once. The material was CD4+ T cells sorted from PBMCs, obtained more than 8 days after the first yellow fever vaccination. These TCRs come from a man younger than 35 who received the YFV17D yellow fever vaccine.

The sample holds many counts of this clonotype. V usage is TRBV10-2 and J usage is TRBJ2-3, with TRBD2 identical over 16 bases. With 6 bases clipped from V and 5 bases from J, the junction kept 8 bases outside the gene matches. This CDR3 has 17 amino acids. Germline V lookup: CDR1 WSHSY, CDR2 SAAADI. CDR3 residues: CASRGTSGGGSGDTQYF. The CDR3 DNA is TGCGCCAGCAGGGGGACTAGCGGGGGGGGCTCGGGAGATACGCAGTATTTT.

This CDR3 is CSAREAQLTTGELFF. The CDR3 DNA sequence: TGCAGTGCTAGAGAGGCACAGCTTACCACCGGGGAGCTGTTTTTT. The chain has TRBV20-1 and TRBJ2-2; D ambiguous. The CDR3 sequence is 15 residues long. Trimming cost V 0 bases and J 4 bases, with 12 bases left between them. The germline CDR1 and CDR2 sequences are DFQATT and SNEGSKA (reference sequence).

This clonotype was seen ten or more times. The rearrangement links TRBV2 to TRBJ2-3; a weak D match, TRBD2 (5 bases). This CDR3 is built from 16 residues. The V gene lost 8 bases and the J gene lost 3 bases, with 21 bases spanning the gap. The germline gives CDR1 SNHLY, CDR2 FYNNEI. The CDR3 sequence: CASSGGATSSTDTQYF. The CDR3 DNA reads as TGTGCCAGCTCAGGAGGTGCCACCTCGTCGACAGATACGCAGTATTTT.

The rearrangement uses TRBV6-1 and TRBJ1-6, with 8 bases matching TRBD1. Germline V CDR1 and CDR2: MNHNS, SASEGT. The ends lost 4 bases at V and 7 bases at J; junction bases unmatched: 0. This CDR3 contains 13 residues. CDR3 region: CASSGTGNSPLHF. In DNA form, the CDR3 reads TGTGCCAGCAGTGGGACAGGGAATTCACCCCTCCACTTT.

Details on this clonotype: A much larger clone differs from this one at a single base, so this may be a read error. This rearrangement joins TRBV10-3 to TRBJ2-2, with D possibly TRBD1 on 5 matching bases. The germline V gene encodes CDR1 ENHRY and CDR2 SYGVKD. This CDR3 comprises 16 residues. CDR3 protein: CALSESRQGWTGELFF. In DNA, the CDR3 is TGTGCCCTCAGTGAGTCGCGGCAGGGATGGACCGGGGAGCTGTTTTTT.

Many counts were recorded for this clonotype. The CDR3 protein is CASSLYSDSEKLFF. The CDR3 region has the DNA TGTGCCAGCAGCCTATACTCGGACAGCGAAAAACTGTTTTTT. This rearrangement joins TRBV5-4 to TRBJ1-4, with D perhaps matching TRBD1 (6 bases). Trimming cost V 4 bases and J 8 bases, with 15 bases left between them. The CDR3 spans 14 residues. Per the germline V gene, CDR1 is SGHNT and CDR2 is YYREEE (reference sequence). The whole variable domain, remainder taken from reference TRBV5-4 and TRBJ1-4, is ETGVTQSPTHLIKTRGQQVTLRCSSQSGHNTVSWYQQALGQGPQFIFQYYREEENGRGNFPPRFSGLQFPNYSSELNVNALELDDSALYLCASSLYSDSEKLFFGSGTQLSVL.